Listed below are T cell receptor beta chains from one sample, sequenced in a study of cytomegalovirus exposure and HLA in healthy donors. Clones were read by immunoSEQ multiplex PCR, and TCRdb kept only the in-frame ones, dropping some. The sample includes 78,000 or so clones, around 85% of them seen just once. The source material was PBMCs. These receptors all come from a woman aged 50 to 65 in good health and CMV-seronegative. The CDR3 runs from the conserved cysteine through the conserved F or W. D genes are given only for firm matches. Clone size is given for some rows only: seen once, a few or many times, or a class if the clone is expanded.

TRBJ1-5,-,-,TRBV6-1,14,TGTGCCAGCAGTGAGCAGGGGTCCGATCAGCCCCAGCATTTT,CASSEQGSDQPQHF
TRBJ2-5,few,-,TRBV15,12,TGTGCCACCAGCAGGGGGCCAGAGACCCAGTACTTC,CATSRGPETQYF
TRBJ2-3,-,TRBD1,TRBV4-3,19,TGCGCCAGCAGCCAAGTACCAATTTCCGGGACAGGAGGTCAATGGACGCAGTATTTT,CASSQVPISGTGGQWTQYF
TRBJ2-1,-,TRBD1,TRBV19,15,TGTGCCAGTAGTATCGAGGGACAGGGATACAATGAGCAGTTCTTC,CASSIEGQGYNEQFF
TRBJ1-2,few,-,TRBV30,14,TGTGCCTGGAGTGTACACCGGGGGGCGGTTGGCTACACCTTC,CAWSVHRGAVGYTF
TRBJ1-2,once,-,TRBV9,14,TGTGCCAGCACCCCCCAGTCCGCTAACTATGGCTACACCTTC,CASTPQSANYGYTF
TRBJ2-1,-,TRBD2,TRBV18,16,TGTGCCAGCTCACCGCTCGGGACTAGCGGGAGTAATGAGCAGTTCTTC,CASSPLGTSGSNEQFF
TRBJ1-5,-,-,TRBV14,14,TGTGCCAGCAGCCCCTCGGGGTACGGTCAGCCCCAGCATTTT,CASSPSGYGQPQHF
TRBJ2-5,-,TRBD1,TRBV15,15,TGTGCCACCAGCAGTGACAGGGGGGATCGGGAGACCCAGTACTTC,CATSSDRGDRETQYF
TRBJ1-1,-,TRBD1,TRBV7-9,13,TGTGCCAGCAGCTTAATGGACAGGGGTGAAGCTTTCTTT,CASSLMDRGEAFF
TRBJ1-6,-,TRBD1,TRBV27,13,TGTGCCAGCAGGGGACAGGGGGTTTCACCCCTCCACTTT,CASRGQGVSPLHF
TRBJ2-7,-,TRBD1,TRBV6-5,14,TGTGCCAGCAGTTACGACGGGACAGGGGACGAGCAGTACTTC,CASSYDGTGDEQYF
TRBJ1-1,-,-,TRBV10-3,17,TGTGCCATCAGTGAGTCAAGCGGGGGCCCCGGACCCACTGAAGCTTTCTTT,CAISESSGGPGPTEAFF
TRBJ2-3,-,-,TRBV11-2,14,TGTGCCAGCAGCCCAGGACAGCCCACAGATACGCAGTATTTT,CASSPGQPTDTQYF
TRBJ2-1,once,-,TRBV29-1,14,TGCAGCGTTGAAGAACAGGGATGGGCCAATGAGCAGTTCTTC,CSVEEQGWANEQFF
TRBJ1-3,-,-,TRBV9,15,TGTGCCAGCAGCGTAGGAGGAGGCTCTGGAAACACCATATATTTT,CASSVGGGSGNTIYF
TRBJ2-7,-,-,TRBV28,11,TGTGCCAGCAGTTATCTCTACGAGCAGTACTTC,CASSYLYEQYF
TRBJ2-2,once,-,TRBV7-8,15,TGTGCCAGCACCTTACTAGGGGGTCGTACCGGGGAGCTGTTTTTT,CASTLLGGRTGELFF
TRBJ2-3,few,TRBD2,TRBV27,15,TGTGCCAGTACTACCGGGACTAGCGGGGGGAGAGGGCAGTATTTT,CASTTGTSGGRGQYF
TRBJ2-5,-,TRBD1,TRBV7-9,13,TGTGCCAGCAGCCAACAGGGGAAAGAGACCCAGTACTTC,CASSQQGKETQYF
TRBJ2-1,-,-,TRBV7-9,13,TGTGCCAGCAGCTTAGTCCCGGCAGGTGAGCAGTTCTTC,CASSLVPAGEQFF
TRBJ1-2,-,TRBD1,TRBV5-4,18,TGTGCCAGCAGCTCCTCCTCCTATCGGACAGGGGGCGACTATGGCTACACCTTC,CASSSSSYRTGGDYGYTF
TRBJ2-3,-,-,TRBV2,11,TGTGCCAGCAGTAGCACAGATATGCAGTATTTT,CASSSTDMQYF
TRBJ2-7,-,-,TRBV5-1,13,TGCGCCAGCAGCTCGGGGGAGGAGGACGAGCAGTACTTC,CASSSGEEDEQYF
TRBJ1-3,-,-,TRBV29-1,15,TGCAGCGTTGAAGTAGGGTCAGGGGTCGGAAACACCATATATTTT,CSVEVGSGVGNTIYF
TRBJ1-4,-,-,TRBV5-8,12,TGTGCCAGCAGCTGGGCGGGTGAAAAACTGTTTTTT,CASSWAGEKLFF
TRBJ2-3,-,-,TRBV18,14,TGTGCCAGCTCACCCTCTAGCGGCACAGATACGCAGTATTTT,CASSPSSGTDTQYF
TRBJ2-2,few,TRBD1,TRBV5-1,17,TGCGCCAGCAGCTGGATTATGCCGGGACAGGGTTCCGGGGAGCTGTTTTTT,CASSWIMPGQGSGELFF
TRBJ1-1,-,-,TRBV4-3,15,TGCGCCAGCAGCCAAGAAGGTGGCAGGGCCACTGAAGCTTTCTTT,CASSQEGGRATEAFF
TRBJ1-1,-,TRBD1,TRBV30,12,TGTGCCTGGACTCCAGGGGGCTTGGAAGCTTTCTTT,CAWTPGGLEAFF
TRBJ1-3,-,TRBD1,TRBV9,16,TGTGCCAGCAGCCCCACCGACAGGGCCCGTGGAAACACCATATATTTT,CASSPTDRARGNTIYF
TRBJ2-7,-,-,TRBV5-5,14,TGTGCCAGCAGCTGGGGGGACGAATGGAACGAGCAGTACTTC,CASSWGDEWNEQYF
TRBJ1-1,-,TRBD1,TRBV19,15,TGTGCCAGTAGTCAATTCCCGGGACAGAGGATTGAAGCTTTCTTT,CASSQFPGQRIEAFF
TRBJ2-1,-,-,TRBV5-8,17,TGTGCCAGCAGCTTGGAACCAGGGGCGAGCTCCTACAATGAGCAGTTCTTC,CASSLEPGASSYNEQFF
TRBJ2-6,once,-,TRBV5-1,15,TGCGCCAGCACCTACTACCCCTCTGGGGCCAACGTCCTGACTTTC,CASTYYPSGANVLTF
TRBJ2-7,once,TRBD2,TRBV4-1,15,TGCGCCAGCAGCCAATCTAGCGGAGCACCCTACGAGCAGTACTTC,CASSQSSGAPYEQYF
TRBJ2-7,-,-,TRBV11-2,15,TGTGCCAGCAGCTTAGGATTGCAGGGTCAGTACGAGCAGTACTTC,CASSLGLQGQYEQYF
TRBJ2-3,-,TRBD2,TRBV7-2,17,TGTGCCAGCAGCCGGCGGCGGCGGGGGGTTCAACCAGATACGCAGTATTTT,CASSRRRRGVQPDTQYF
TRBJ1-5,-,TRBD1,TRBV28,18,TGTGCCAGCAGTCCTGAGGGGGCGAGCTGGGGTAGCAATCAGCCCCAGCATTTT,CASSPEGASWGSNQPQHF
TRBJ2-7,-,-,TRBV29-1,12,TGCAGCGTTGCACAGGTCTCCTACGAGCAGTACTTC,CSVAQVSYEQYF
TRBJ1-1,-,TRBD1,TRBV19,14,TGTGCCAGTCAAACAGACAGGGTCGGGACTGAAGCTTTCTTT,CASQTDRVGTEAFF
TRBJ1-5,few,-,TRBV19,16,TGTGCCAGTAGTATAGTTGGGGACACTTTGAATCAGCCCCAGCATTTT,CASSIVGDTLNQPQHF
TRBJ1-4,-,-,TRBV6-1,13,TGTGCCAGCAGCCCGTCCGGGGTTGAAAAACTGTTTTTT,CASSPSGVEKLFF
TRBJ1-1,once,TRBD1,TRBV5-4,13,TGTGCCAGCAGCTTGGGACAGGGGGGCGAAGCTTTCTTT,CASSLGQGGEAFF
TRBJ2-3,-,TRBD2,TRBV7-2,16,TGTGCCAGCAGCCCCCAGGGCGGGAGGAGGGCAGATACGCAGTATTTT,CASSPQGGRRADTQYF
TRBJ2-2,-,-,TRBV19,15,TGTGCCAGTGCCCGCAACAAAGGGGGCACCGGGGAGCTGTTTTTT,CASARNKGGTGELFF
TRBJ1-1,-,TRBD1,TRBV6-5,15,TGTGCCAGCAGTTACTCAAGGACAGGGGGCACTGAAGCTTTCTTT,CASSYSRTGGTEAFF
TRBJ2-7,-,TRBD1,TRBV7-9,16,TGTGCCAGCAGCCCTCGGACAGGGGTTACCCCTGGGGAGCAGTACTTC,CASSPRTGVTPGEQYF
TRBJ2-5,-,-,TRBV7-8,15,TGTGCCAGCAGCAGAGACAGGGACTTCCCCGAGACCCAGTACTTC,CASSRDRDFPETQYF
TRBJ1-4,-,-,TRBV4-2,15,TGTGCCAGCAGCCAAGAGGGAGCAACTAATGAAAAACTGTTTTTT,CASSQEGATNEKLFF
TRBJ1-1,-,-,TRBV28,13,TGTGCCAGCAGCTCGGGACAAAACACTGAAGCTTTCTTT,CASSSGQNTEAFF
TRBJ1-2,-,TRBD1,TRBV9,15,TGTGCCAGCAGCCTACGGACAGGGGGCAACTATGGCTACACCTTC,CASSLRTGGNYGYTF
TRBJ2-7,-,-,TRBV2,14,TGTGCCAGCAGTAGCTCCCCGGGGTCCTACGAGCAGTACTTC,CASSSSPGSYEQYF
TRBJ1-1,-,-,TRBV6-5,12,TGTGCCAGCAGCCGAACCTCAGGGAAAGCTTTCTTT,CASSRTSGKAFF
TRBJ1-1,-,-,TRBV19,14,TGTGCCAGTAGTATAAATAGGGGGAGCACTGAAGCTTTCTTT,CASSINRGSTEAFF
TRBJ1-2,-,TRBD1,TRBV5-1,14,TGCGCCAGCAGTAGGGGACAGGGTCCCGGTGGCTACACCTTC,CASSRGQGPGGYTF
TRBJ1-4,once,TRBD1,TRBV7-2,18,TGTGCCAGCAGCTCACTTAGGGGGACAGGGGTACTTGCTGAAAAACTGTTTTTT,CASSSLRGTGVLAEKLFF
TRBJ2-2,-,-,TRBV6-4,13,TGTGCCAGCAGGGCGGAGAACACCGGGGAGCTGTTTTTT,CASRAENTGELFF
TRBJ2-3,-,-,TRBV5-6,15,TGTGCCAGCAGCTTGTTGGGGGCGGGCACAGATACGCAGTATTTT,CASSLLGAGTDTQYF